The 2 T cell receptor beta chains below all came from one sample that was sequenced in a study of cytomegalovirus exposure and HLA in healthy donors. PCR used 60 Vbeta primers and 13 Jbeta primers. Method: immunoSEQ multiplex PCR; TCRdb's copy keeps in-frame clones and lacks some. The sample table includes around 25,000 clones. Material: PBMCs. Receptors originate from a male donor in good health and CMV-seropositive.

This rearrangement joins TRBV7-9 to TRBJ1-1; D not certain. V lost 1 base, J lost 1 base, and 7 bases lay in between. The CDR3 has 14 residues. From germline, CDR1 is SEHNR and CDR2 FQNEAQ (reference sequence). This chain's CDR3 is CASSLDGENTEAFF. The CDR3 DNA follows: TGTGCCAGCAGCTTAGATGGAGAGAACACTGAAGCTTTCTTT.

Turning to this clone: The junction does not match germline at one end; this may be a read error. The chain couples TRBV6-5 to TRBJ1-1; D gene ambiguous. This CDR3 spans 15 amino acids. Germline V CDR1 and CDR2: MNHEY, SVGAGI. The CDR3 is CASSPVGLKNTEDFF. For the CDR3, the DNA is TGTGCCAGCAGCCCGGTCGGACTAAAGAACACTGAAGATTTCTTT.